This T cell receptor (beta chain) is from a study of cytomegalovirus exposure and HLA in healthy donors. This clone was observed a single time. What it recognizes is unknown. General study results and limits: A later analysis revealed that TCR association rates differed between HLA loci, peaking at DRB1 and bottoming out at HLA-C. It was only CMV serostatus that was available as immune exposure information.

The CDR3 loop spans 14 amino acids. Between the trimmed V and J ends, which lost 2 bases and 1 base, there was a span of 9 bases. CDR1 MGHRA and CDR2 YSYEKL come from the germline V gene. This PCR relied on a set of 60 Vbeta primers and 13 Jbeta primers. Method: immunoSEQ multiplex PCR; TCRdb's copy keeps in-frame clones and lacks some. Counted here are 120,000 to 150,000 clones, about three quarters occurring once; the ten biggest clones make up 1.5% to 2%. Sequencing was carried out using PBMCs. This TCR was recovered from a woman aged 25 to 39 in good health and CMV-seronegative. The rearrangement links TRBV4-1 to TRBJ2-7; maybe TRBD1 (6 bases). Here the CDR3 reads CASSQMTGSYEQYF. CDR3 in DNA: TGCGCCAGCAGCCAAATGACAGGTTCCTACGAGCAGTACTTC.